This entry describes one T cell receptor (beta chain). The target of this receptor is not known. No quality values exist for individual bases; no much larger clone is one base distant. The CDR3 numbers 14 residues from cysteine through phenylalanine. The CDR3 DNA has 42 bases and is translated from base 1. Trimming removed 4 bases from V and 2 bases from J; the gene matches leave 5 bases unexplained. The germline V gene provides CDR1 SGHRS and CDR2 YFSETQ. These data originate in a study of blood T cell repertoires in COVID-19 (dated by TCRdb to 2020 to 2022). Regarding the complete study: Samples covering the acute and convalescent phases of COVID-19 were provided by collaborators in the United States, Italy and Spain. The material from the prospective study consisted of cDNA or gDNA derived from T cells, B-cell-depleted T cells, or PBMCs. The dataset comprised deeply sampled blood TCRbeta repertoires from subjects exposed to, actively infected with, or recovered from COVID-19. The repertoires were made available in a free public database intended to serve as a resource for research on the immune response to SARS-CoV-2. The samples were drawn from two sources: the first 160 participants of the ongoing ImmuneRACE study, and approximately 1,300 subjects contributed by 6 global collaborators. A de-identified subject ID, COVID-19 status, age in years and sex were almost always included in the sample metadata. HLA class I and class II types, where available, came from metadata supplied by the sample provider rather than from assay-based typing.

Collaborating institutions collected whole blood in K2EDTA tubes following their own protocols. For TCRbeta analysis, collaborator samples were shipped as frozen whole blood, as isolated PBMCs, or as DNA extracted from either sample type. TCRbeta CDR3 regions were amplified from genomic DNA by means of the immunoSEQ Assay, a bias-controlled multiplex PCR. In the authors' own workflow: Nucleated cell counts per sample were estimated from amplification of reference gene primers within the assay. To quantify the absolute abundance of each unique TCRbeta CDR3 rearrangement, sequence reads were collapsed and filtered. For each sample, productive Simpson clonality was calculated by taking the square root of Simpson's diversity index across productive rearrangements. TCRdb mirrors the immuneACCESS table, restricted to in-frame sequences. Some clones are absent from its copies; in checked studies, under half trace to an unresolved V gene, and the reason for the others is unknown. V, J and clone size are taken as reported in that table, and D and trimming were inferred from the DNA itself. The sample includes about 85,000 clones, with nearly 90% observed a single time. Roughly 4.5% of the sample comes from the top ten.

Results the study describes overall, beyond this receptor: The quantity of clinical and demographic metadata differed by source and by participant and was supplied without curation.

This clonotype originated in a woman of 80 years or more with active or convalescent COVID-19. The chain couples TRBV5-1 to TRBJ1-2; TRBD1 aligns with 7 central bases. The sequencing input was peripheral blood. CDR3 region: CASSDPQGNYGYTF. The sequenced DNA is TGCGCCAGCAGCGATCCACAGGGGAACTATGGCTACACCTTC.